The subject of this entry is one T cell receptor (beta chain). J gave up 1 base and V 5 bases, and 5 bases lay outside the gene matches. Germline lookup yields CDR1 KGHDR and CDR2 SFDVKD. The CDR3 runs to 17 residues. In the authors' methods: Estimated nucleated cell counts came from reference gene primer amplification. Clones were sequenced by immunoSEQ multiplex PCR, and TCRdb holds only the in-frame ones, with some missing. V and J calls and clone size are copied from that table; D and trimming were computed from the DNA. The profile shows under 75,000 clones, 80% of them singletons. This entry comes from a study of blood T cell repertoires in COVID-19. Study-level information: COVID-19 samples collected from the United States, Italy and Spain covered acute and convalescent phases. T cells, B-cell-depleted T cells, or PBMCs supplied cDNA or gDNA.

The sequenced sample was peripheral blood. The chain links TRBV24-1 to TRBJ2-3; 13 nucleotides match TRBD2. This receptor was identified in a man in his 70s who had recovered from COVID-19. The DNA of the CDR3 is TGTGCCACCAGTGGCCGAACTAGCGGGAGGGGCACAGATACGCAGTATTTT. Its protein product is CATSGRTSGRGTDTQYF.